This TCR beta chain stems from a study of T cells in Graves' hyperthyroidism and ophthalmopathy. Amplification of TCR beta CDR3 regions was performed using RNA transcripts as template. A set of HTBI primers served as the primers for a first-round RT-PCR of the TCR CDR3. TCRdb fed the multiplex PCR reads into MiXCR, producing one record per CDR3 protein. The table shows nearly 600,000 distinct CDR3 sequences, with approximately 15% occurring only once. The V end was cut by 8 bases, the J end by 5 bases, with 15 bases between. The CDR3 has 13 residues. Germline CDR1 is SNHLY and CDR2 is FYNNEI. The rearrangement links TRBV2 to TRBJ1-1; the D gene is possibly TRBD1 (5 bases). This clonotype originated in a woman between 18 and 29 years old with Graves' ophthalmopathy. Sequenced material: blood. CDR3 amino acids: CASLRDPRTEAFF. The CDR3 DNA reads as TGTGCCAGCCTAAGGGACCCAAGGACTGAAGCTTTCTTT.